The text below deals with one T cell receptor (beta chain). Method: immunoSEQ multiplex PCR; TCRdb's copy keeps in-frame clones and lacks some. Of around 120,000 clones listed, nearly 90% are singletons. There are 14 residues in the CDR3. Germline V lookup: CDR1 SGHRS, CDR2 YFSETQ. The V end was cut by 0 bases, the J end by 4 bases, with 8 bases between. The data belong to a study of blood T cell repertoires in COVID-19. The wider study: The analysed material was cDNA or gDNA that came from T cells, B-cell-depleted T cells, or PBMCs.

V is TRBV5-1 and J is TRBJ2-1; D is ambiguous. The receptor's source is a woman aged 55-69 years with COVID-19, enrolled during active disease. The sequenced sample consisted of peripheral blood. CDR3 sequence reads: CASSLGGEYNEQFF. The CDR3 coding sequence is TGCGCCAGCAGCTTGGGTGGAGAATACAATGAGCAGTTCTTC.